One sample yielded the 29 T cell receptor beta chains listed below, sequenced in a study of metastatic and nonmetastatic thyroid tumors (dated by TCRdb to about 2020). Receptor libraries were prepared by PCR. The reads were generated on an Illumina HiSeq 4000. Starting from the raw public reads, TCRdb applied fastp trimming at Q25, assembled clones with MiXCR and retained in-frame beta chains. In this sample the table shows around 30,000 clones, 10% to 11% of which occur a single time. The ten top clones hold 15% to 20% of the sample. No treatment had been received by any patient before thyroid surgery. The material sequenced was blood. The source is a female donor with papillary thyroid cancer or a benign thyroid nodule (not recorded which). Some clones in this sample may be carry-over from other donors' samples.

In its sample, this clone was seen many times. This chain joins TRBV28 and TRBJ1-1; D might be TRBD1 (5 bases). Between the trimmed V and J ends, which lost 8 bases and 4 bases, there was a span of 20 bases. In germline, CDR1 is MDHEN, CDR2 SYDVKM. CDR3 length: 15 residues. This CDR3 reads CASSTTGTVVTEAFF. The CDR3 bases are TGTGCCAGCTCGACGACCGGGACCGTAGTCACTGAAGCTTTCTTT.

This clone was recorded at least ten times. The J gene is TRBJ2-7, the V gene TRBV10-1; D remains ambiguous. Trimming took 4 bases from V and 1 from J, leaving 5 bases between them. This CDR3 spans 12 amino acids. The germline V gene encodes CDR1 WNHNN and CDR2 SYGVQD (reference sequence). The CDR3 spells CASSGRSYEQYF. The CDR3 DNA follows: TGCGCCAGCAGTGGGAGATCCTACGAGCAGTACTTC.

At least ten counts were recorded for this clone. The V call is TRBV9, the J call TRBJ2-5, with 11 positions matching TRBD2. Germline CDR1 and CDR2: SGDLS and YYNGEE. The junction had 2 bases not matched to a gene; V was cut back by 0 bases and J by 4 bases. The CDR3 totals 15 residues. CDR3 nucleotide sequence: TGTGCCAGCAGCGTAGCAGGACTAGCGGGAGAGACCCAGTACTTC. The encoded protein is CASSVAGLAGETQYF. Filled out from reference TRBV9 and TRBJ2-5, the complete variable domain reads DSGVTQTPKHLITATGQRVTLRCSPRSGDLSVYWYQQSLDQGLQFLIQYYNGEERAKGNILERFSAQQFPDLHSELNLSSLELGDSALYFCASSVAGLAGETQYFGPGTRLLVL.

This clone was seen ten or more times. The chain carries TRBV19 and TRBJ2-2; D possibly corresponds to TRBD1 (6 bases). V shed 6 bases and J shed 11 bases, with 16 bases lying between them. The CDR3 extends over 13 amino acids. Looked up from germline, CDR1 is LNHDA and CDR2 is SQIVND (reference sequence). The CDR3 loop is CASRGRGRGELFF. CDR3 bases: TGTGCCAGTAGGGGCAGGGGAAGGGGTGAGCTGTTTTTT.

This clone was detected only a few times. V is TRBV20-1 and J is TRBJ2-3; 16 nucleotides agree with TRBD2. The CDR3 has 17 residues. The V and J ends lost 2 bases and 2 bases, in that order; junction bases with no gene match: 4. Per the germline V gene, CDR1 is DFQATT and CDR2 is SNEGSKA (reference sequence). The CDR3 DNA reads TGCAGTGCTAGACCCGGGACTAGCGGGGGGGACACAGATACGCAGTATTTT. Protein: CSARPGTSGGDTDTQYF.

In this sample, this clone turned up many times. V gene TRBV7-9 combines with J gene TRBJ2-2, with D maybe TRBD2 (5 bases). V was trimmed by 5 bases and J by 5 bases, leaving 15 bases between them. Germline V gene lookup returns CDR1 SEHNR and CDR2 FQNEAQ (reference sequence). This CDR3 contains 15 residues. The DNA of the CDR3 is TGTGCCAGCAGCCCGGCTGGTCGGAGGACCGGGGAGCTGTTTTTT. Amino acid sequence: CASSPAGRRTGELFF.

This clone was observed at least ten times. CDR3: CASSKVVRSPLHF. The DNA of the CDR3 is TGTGCCAGCTCCAAAGTGGTACGGTCACCCCTCCACTTT. The V call is TRBV2, the J call TRBJ1-6; D not resolved. Deletions cut 8 bases from V and 10 bases from J, with 15 bases between. This CDR3 has 13 amino acids. Germline V gene sequence: CDR1 SNHLY, CDR2 FYNNEI.

This clone was seen ten or more times. A read error may be the cause here, since a much bigger clone is one base away. This chain joins TRBV6-1 and TRBJ2-1; D not resolved. The germline CDR1 and CDR2 sequences are MNHNS and SASEGT. CDR3 length: 11 amino acids. CDR3 sequence (DNA): TGTGCCAGCAGTACGATGAATGAGCAGCTCTTC. Protein product: CASSTMNEQLF.

This clone was counted many times. The chain employs TRBV6-4 and TRBJ2-3; TRBD2 matches 7 bases. The CDR3 has 15 residues. The germline V gene has CDR1 MRHNA and CDR2 SNTAGT. J lost 6 bases, V lost 0 bases, and 6 bases had no gene match. The CDR3 DNA is TGTGCCAGCAGTGACTCGGCGGGAGCTGGGGATACGCAGTATTTT. Its translation: CASSDSAGAGDTQYF.

This clone has ten or more counts. The chain links TRBV6-1 to TRBJ1-1; D is unclear. The CDR3 spans 16 residues. Germline values: CDR1 MNHNS, CDR2 SASEGT. The V and J ends lost 1 base and 0 bases respectively, with 12 bases between them. The chain's CDR3 is CASSEGIGSMNTEAFF. The CDR3 DNA reads TGTGCCAGCAGTGAAGGGATAGGGAGCATGAACACTGAAGCTTTCTTT.

This clone occurred many times. Since a much larger clone is just one base distant, this may be a read error. In the same sample, other DNA sequences code for this CDR3. The chain employs TRBV7-8 and TRBJ2-1; D possibly corresponds to TRBD2 (5 bases). This CDR3 region has 14 residues. The V end lost 1 base, the J end lost 10 bases, and 14 bases lay between the germline ends. The germline V gene has CDR1 SGHVS and CDR2 FQNEAQ. The CDR3 sequence is CASSLEDTSDEQFF. The CDR3 nucleotides read TGTGCCAGCAGCTTAGAGGATACTAGTGACGAGCAGTTCTTC.

The chain joins TRBV2 to TRBJ2-3, with 13 bases identical to TRBD2. This CDR3 is built from 16 residues. The germline gives CDR1 SNHLY, CDR2 FYNNEI. J was trimmed by 5 bases and V by 6 bases; bases with no gene match: 8. The CDR3 sequence is CASRPLAGGLEDTQYF. CDR3 nucleotides: TGTGCCAGCAGACCACTAGCGGGGGGGCTTGAAGATACGCAGTATTTT.

Relative to its sample, this clone is medium-sized (0.01 to 0.1%). V usage is TRBV15 and J usage is TRBJ1-6; 11 nucleotides agree with TRBD1. V shed 0 bases and J 8 bases; nucleotides not matched to a gene: 3. From germline, CDR1 is LNHNV and CDR2 YYDKDF (reference sequence). This CDR3 region has 16 residues. The CDR3 reads CATSRERDRGYSPLHF. CDR3 sequence (DNA): TGTGCCACCAGCAGAGAGAGGGACAGGGGGTATTCACCCCTCCACTTT. The complete variable domain, with remaining parts taken from reference TRBV15 and TRBJ1-6, reads DAMVIQNPRYQVTQFGKPVTLSCSQTLNHNVMYWYQQKSSQAPKLLFHYYDKDFNNEADTPDNFQSRRPNTSFCFLDIRSPGLGDTAMYLCATSRERDRGYSPLHFGNGTRLTVT.

Only a few counts were recorded for this clone. A junction boundary mismatches the germline segment, possibly from a read error. The chain carries TRBV5-1 and TRBJ1-1, with D hard to call. Germline CDR1 SGHRS, CDR2 YFSETQ. The CDR3 loop spans 16 amino acids. The CDR3 sequence: CAGSLEGAVMNTEAFF. Here the CDR3 DNA reads TGCGCCGGCAGCCTGGAGGGAGCGGTTATGAACACTGAAGCTTTCTTT. Full variable domain (outside the CDR3, taken from reference TRBV5-1 and TRBJ1-1): KAGVTQTPRYLIKTRGQQVTLSCSPISGHRSVSWYQQTPGQGLQFLFEYFSETQRNKGNFPGRFSGRQFSNSRSEMNVSTLELGDSALYLCAGSLEGAVMNTEAFFGQGTRLTVV.

The chain recombines TRBV20-1 with TRBJ2-5, with 8 nucleotides matching TRBD1. CDR1 is DFQATT and CDR2 is SNEGSKA in the germline V gene (reference sequence). The V and J ends lost 3 bases and 3 bases, in that order; junction bases with no gene match: 6. The CDR3 contains 14 residues. The CDR3 DNA reads as TGCAGTGCTAGGCCGGCAGGGGGCGAAGAGACCCAGTACTTC. It specifies CSARPAGGEETQYF.

This clone was counted many times. The V and J genes are TRBV24-1 and TRBJ2-5; 8 positions match TRBD2. Germline values: CDR1 KGHDR, CDR2 SFDVKD. After removal of 4 bases from V and 5 bases from J, the junction contained 11 bases not matched to a gene. The CDR3 sequence is 16 residues long. DNA for the CDR3: TGTGCCACCAGTGAGACCCGTGAAGCGGGAGTGGAGACCCAGTACTTC. Amino acid sequence: CATSETREAGVETQYF.

This clone occurred many times. The chain combines TRBV28 with TRBJ1-4, with TRBD1 matching over 10 bases. The CDR3 consists of 15 residues. Germline CDR1 MDHEN, CDR2 SYDVKM. The junction had 5 bases not matched to a gene; V was cut back by 5 bases and J by 5 bases. Written as DNA, the CDR3 is TGTGCCAGCAGTGCCGGGGGACAGGGGAATGAAAAACTGTTTTTT. Residues: CASSAGGQGNEKLFF.

At least ten counts were recorded for this clone. The chain joins TRBV5-1 to TRBJ1-2; D gene unclear. Deletions cut 0 bases from V and 2 bases from J, with 8 bases between. CDR1 is SGHRS, CDR2 YFSETQ, per germline. This CDR3 region has 14 residues. CDR3 residues: CASSLEGRNYGYTF. The CDR3 region has the DNA TGCGCCAGCAGCTTGGAAGGACGCAACTATGGCTACACCTTC.

This clone was recorded at least ten times. The J gene is TRBJ1-4, the V gene TRBV5-8, with 7 positions matching TRBD1. Germline V gene sequence: CDR1 SGHTS, CDR2 YDEGEE. V gave up 4 bases and J gave up 6 bases; unmatched junction bases: 12. This CDR3 spans 16 amino acids. The CDR3 protein is CASSRDSTSGYEKLFF. The CDR3 nucleotides read TGTGCCAGCAGCCGGGACAGTACGTCCGGGTATGAAAAACTGTTTTTT. The full variable domain, in which reference TRBV5-8 and TRBJ1-4 provide the parts outside the CDR3, is EAGVTQSPTHLIKTRGQQATLRCSPISGHTSVYWYQQALGLGLQFLLWYDEGEERNRGNFPPRFSGRQFPNYSSELNVNALELEDSALYLCASSRDSTSGYEKLFFGSGTQLSVL.

The chain is built from TRBV20-1 and TRBJ1-2; 7 nucleotides match TRBD1. V dropped 6 bases and J dropped 4; count of bases not matched to a gene: 8. This CDR3 has 13 amino acids. CDR1 DFQATT and CDR2 SNEGSKA come from the germline V gene (reference sequence). The chain's CDR3 is CSAQGGMGYGYTF. The CDR3 bases are TGCAGTGCCCAGGGGGGTATGGGCTATGGCTACACCTTC.

This clone was detected many times. This chain connects TRBV4-1 to TRBJ1-4; TRBD1 aligns across 9 bases. CDR3 length: 16 residues. CDR1 is MGHRA and CDR2 is YSYEKL in the germline V gene. J gave up 7 bases and V 0 bases, and 6 bases lay outside the gene matches. CDR3 nucleotides: TGCGCCAGCAGCCAAGATGGGACAGGGTGGGGTGAAAAACTGTTTTTT. The encoded protein is CASSQDGTGWGEKLFF.

This clone was counted at least ten times. The chain couples TRBV4-3 to TRBJ1-1; D unclear. CDR3 length equals 15 residues. V was shortened by 0 bases and J by 1 base, with 9 bases between the two germline ends. The germline V gene encodes CDR1 LGHNA and CDR2 YSLEER. DNA of the CDR3: TGCGCCAGCAGCCAAGATCGGAACGGGAACACTGAAGCTTTCTTT. It codes for CASSQDRNGNTEAFF.

This clone appeared many times. This rearrangement joins TRBV6-1 to TRBJ1-1; D ambiguous. CDR3 length: 16 amino acids. V lost 7 bases and J 2 bases, leaving 20 bases between the germline ends. From germline, CDR1 is MNHNS and CDR2 SASEGT. For the CDR3, the DNA is TGTGCCAGCACCCCCCAGAAAGGGAAAAGAAACACTGAAGCTTTCTTT. It encodes CASTPQKGKRNTEAFF.

Remarks on this clone: The CDR3 does not close with the conserved phenylalanine or tryptophan, likely indicating a read error. The V call is TRBV6-2 or TRBV6-3, the J call TRBJ2-3, with 10 bases aligning to TRBD2. Germline-derived CDR1 and CDR2 are MNHEY and SVGEGT. This CDR3 region has 15 residues. CDR3 DNA: TGTGACAGCAGCGTAGCGGGAGGCCCCGCAGATACGCAGTATATT. As protein: CDSSVAGGPADTQYI.

The genes are TRBV20-1 and TRBJ2-1; no reliable D call. Germline V gene sequence: CDR1 DFQATT, CDR2 SNEGSKA (reference sequence). The CDR3 has 12 residues. The V end lost 1 base, the J end lost 10 bases, and 11 bases lay between the germline ends. CDR3 coding DNA: TGCAGTGCTAGAGTGGGTAGCAACGAGCAGTTCTTC. Translated, it gives CSARVGSNEQFF.

This clone appeared many times. The V gene is TRBV30, the J gene TRBJ1-3; D uncertain. Germline lookup yields CDR1 GTSNPN and CDR2 SVGIG (reference sequence). This CDR3 comprises 14 residues. With 3 bases removed from V and 0 bases from J, the gap between germline ends came to 9 bases. CDR3 residues: CAWSYEHSGNTIYF. Here the CDR3 DNA reads TGTGCCTGGAGCTACGAACACTCTGGAAACACCATATATTTT.

This chain connects TRBV5-1 to TRBJ2-3; TRBD2 is a possible D gene (6 bases). The germline gives CDR1 SGHRS, CDR2 YFSETQ. V was pared by 3 bases and J by 0 bases, with 11 bases between. The CDR3 has 15 amino acids. The CDR3 nucleotides read TGCGCCAGCAGCTGGAGGGCTTCTAGCACAGATACGCAGTATTTT. Translation gives CASSWRASSTDTQYF.

This chain uses TRBV6-2 or TRBV6-3 with TRBJ2-3, with no clear D. CDR3 size: 13 residues. V gave up 2 bases and J gave up 4 bases, with 7 bases separating them. CDR1 is MNHEY, CDR2 SVGEGT, per germline. The CDR3 sequence: CASSYGVPDTQYF. The DNA of the CDR3 is TGTGCCAGCAGTTACGGGGTCCCAGATACGCAGTATTTT.

The V and J genes are TRBV11-3 and TRBJ2-7; D not resolved. The CDR3 loop spans 14 amino acids. Trimming stripped 8 bases from V and 2 bases from J, with 16 bases between. In germline, CDR1 is SGHNT, CDR2 YENEEA. This chain's CDR3 is CASSPEVGPYEQYF. The CDR3 nucleotides read TGTGCCAGCTCCCCAGAGGTAGGACCCTACGAGCAGTACTTC.